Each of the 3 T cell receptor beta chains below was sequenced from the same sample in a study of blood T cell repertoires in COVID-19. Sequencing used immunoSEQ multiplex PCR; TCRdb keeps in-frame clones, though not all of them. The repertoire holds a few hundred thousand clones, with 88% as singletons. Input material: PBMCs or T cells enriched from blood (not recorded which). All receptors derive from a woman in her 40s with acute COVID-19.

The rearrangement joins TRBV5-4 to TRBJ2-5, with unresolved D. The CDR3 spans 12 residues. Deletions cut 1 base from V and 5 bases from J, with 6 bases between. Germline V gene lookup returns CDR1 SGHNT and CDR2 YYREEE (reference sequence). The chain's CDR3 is CASSLLGETQYF. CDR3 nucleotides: TGTGCCAGCAGCTTGCTCGGGGAGACCCAGTACTTC.

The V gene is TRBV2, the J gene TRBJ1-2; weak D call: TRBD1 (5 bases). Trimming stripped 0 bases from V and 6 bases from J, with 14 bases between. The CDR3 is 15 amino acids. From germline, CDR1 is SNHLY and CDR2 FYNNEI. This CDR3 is CASSEAGGGRDGYTF. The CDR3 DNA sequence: TGTGCCAGCAGTGAAGCTGGCGGGGGACGGGATGGCTACACCTTC.

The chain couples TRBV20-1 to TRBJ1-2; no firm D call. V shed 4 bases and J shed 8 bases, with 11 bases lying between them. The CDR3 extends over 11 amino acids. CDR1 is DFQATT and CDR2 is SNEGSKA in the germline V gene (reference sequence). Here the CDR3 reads CSANRVEGYTF. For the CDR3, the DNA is TGCAGTGCTAATCGGGTGGAAGGCTACACCTTC.